Below, 13 T cell receptor beta chains from the same sample are listed, as sequenced in a study of blood T cell repertoires in COVID-19. Using immunoSEQ multiplex PCR, the repertoire was profiled, and TCRdb retains in-frame clones only, with some absent. The sample yields about 200,000 clones, approximately 83% seen once. Source material: PBMCs or T cells enriched from blood (not recorded which). All receptors come from a middle-aged woman with acute COVID-19.

V usage is TRBV7-6 and J usage is TRBJ1-5; 8 nucleotides agree with TRBD1. This CDR3 is built from 14 residues. Germline loops: CDR1 SGHVS, CDR2 FNYEAQ. Unmatched junction bases numbered 13, after V lost 5 bases and J lost 13 bases. CDR3 sequence: CASSPHFPDRVQHF. The CDR3 DNA reads TGTGCCAGCAGCCCCCACTTTCCGGACAGGGTGCAGCATTTT.

The V call is TRBV27, the J call TRBJ1-6; D gene ambiguous. V dropped 8 bases and J dropped 0 bases, with 14 bases sitting between them. The CDR3 spans 16 residues. Germline V lookup: CDR1 MNHEY, CDR2 SMNVEV (reference sequence). In DNA, the CDR3 is TGTGCCAGCGGCCGAGGGAGGAGCTCCTATAATTCACCCCTCCACTTT. This gives the protein CASGRGRSSYNSPLHF.

This chain links TRBV7-2 with TRBJ2-7, with D possibly being TRBD2 (6 bases). Per germline, CDR1 SGHTA and CDR2 FQGNSA. V lost 0 bases to trimming and J lost 2 bases, with 11 bases between them. The CDR3 runs to 15 residues. CDR3 region: CASSLAFGGTYEQYF. The DNA for the CDR3 is TGTGCCAGCAGCTTAGCGTTTGGCGGGACCTACGAGCAGTACTTC.

V usage is TRBV4-3 and J usage is TRBJ2-7; D may be TRBD2 (5 bases). Trimming cost V 1 base and J 2 bases, with 15 bases left between them. CDR1 is LGHNA, CDR2 YSLEER, per germline. This CDR3 contains 16 residues. CDR3 amino acids: CASSQAGKNGAYEQYF. The CDR3, as DNA: TGCGCCAGCAGCCAAGCGGGGAAAAACGGGGCCTACGAGCAGTACTTC.

There are a few counts of this clone. The rearrangement uses TRBV6-5 and TRBJ2-7, with 8 bases lining up with TRBD1. The CDR3 covers 14 residues. Germline-derived CDR1 and CDR2 are MNHEY and SVGAGI. Trimming took 5 bases from V and 3 from J; bases not matched to a gene: 6. CDR3 sequence reads: CASSRRQGFYEQYF. The DNA for the CDR3 is TGTGCCAGCAGTAGACGACAGGGGTTCTACGAGCAGTACTTC.

The chain has TRBV4-1 and TRBJ1-1; D remains unclear. Looked up from germline, CDR1 is MGHRA and CDR2 is YSYEKL. Trimming stripped 0 bases from V and 6 bases from J, with 8 bases between. The CDR3 is 13 residues long. DNA of the CDR3: TGCGCCAGCAGCCAAGATAGTTTCGCTGAAGCTTTCTTT. Translation: CASSQDSFAEAFF.

The V gene is TRBV6-5, the J gene TRBJ2-7; 14 bases agree with TRBD2. CDR3 length equals 15 residues. V dropped 5 bases and J dropped 6; count of bases not matched to a gene: 6. Germline V gene sequence: CDR1 MNHEY, CDR2 SVGAGI. The CDR3 loop reads CASSTGTSGSFEQYF. CDR3 DNA sequence: TGTGCCAGCAGTACCGGGACTAGCGGGAGTTTCGAGCAGTACTTC.

This clone was seen just once. The chain has TRBV10-3 and TRBJ2-1; D possibly corresponds to TRBD2 (5 bases). V shed 5 bases and J shed 15 bases, with 17 bases lying between them. The CDR3 totals 12 residues. Germline CDR1 ENHRY, CDR2 SYGVKD. CDR3 bases: TGTGCCATCAGTCAGGTGGGAGCCGAGGGGTTCTTC. This sequence encodes CAISQVGAEGFF.

The chain has TRBV28 and TRBJ2-7; 7 bases match TRBD2. Germline V lookup: CDR1 MDHEN, CDR2 SYDVKM. V trimming: 7 bases; J trimming: 6 bases; junction bases outside the gene matches: 12. The CDR3 has 14 residues. CDR3 bases: TGTGCCAGCACCCACCGGGCTAGCGGTTTCGAGCAGTACTTC. It specifies CASTHRASGFEQYF.

In DNA, the CDR3 is TGTGCCAGCAGCCAAGATTTTTTTTACACCGGCTACACCTTC. Its protein is CASSQDFFYTGYTF. The chain combines TRBV3-1 (or the pseudogene TRBV3-2) with TRBJ1-2, with D unclear. Trimming removed 0 bases at V and 8 bases at J, with 13 bases between. CDR3 length: 14 residues. Germline values: CDR1 LGHDT, CDR2 YNNKEL (reference sequence).

The V call is TRBV10-2, the J call TRBJ1-4, with a weak D call TRBD1 (5 bases). The CDR3 covers 13 residues. The V gene lost 10 bases and the J gene lost 5 bases, with 14 bases spanning the gap. Germline loops: CDR1 WSHSY, CDR2 SAAADI. The CDR3 DNA reads as TGCGCCATTCGACAGCCCCACAATGAAAAACTGTTTTTT. Translating gives CAIRQPHNEKLFF.

The chain uses TRBV14 and TRBJ2-6, with TRBD1 as a possible D gene (6 bases). The CDR3 is 17 amino acids. From germline, CDR1 is SGHDN and CDR2 FVKESK. V was cut by 7 bases and J by 0 bases, with 16 bases left in between. Here the CDR3 reads CASTPDSFSSGANVLTF. DNA for the CDR3: TGTGCCAGCACCCCGGACAGTTTCTCCTCTGGGGCCAACGTCCTGACTTTC.

The rearrangement uses TRBV28 and TRBJ1-2; D gene ambiguous. The CDR3 has 12 amino acids. Germline CDR1 and CDR2: MDHEN and SYDVKM. The V and J ends lost 5 bases and 0 bases respectively, with 4 bases between them. DNA of the CDR3: TGTGCCAGCAGTGGAGCTAACTATGGCTACACCTTC. Translation: CASSGANYGYTF.